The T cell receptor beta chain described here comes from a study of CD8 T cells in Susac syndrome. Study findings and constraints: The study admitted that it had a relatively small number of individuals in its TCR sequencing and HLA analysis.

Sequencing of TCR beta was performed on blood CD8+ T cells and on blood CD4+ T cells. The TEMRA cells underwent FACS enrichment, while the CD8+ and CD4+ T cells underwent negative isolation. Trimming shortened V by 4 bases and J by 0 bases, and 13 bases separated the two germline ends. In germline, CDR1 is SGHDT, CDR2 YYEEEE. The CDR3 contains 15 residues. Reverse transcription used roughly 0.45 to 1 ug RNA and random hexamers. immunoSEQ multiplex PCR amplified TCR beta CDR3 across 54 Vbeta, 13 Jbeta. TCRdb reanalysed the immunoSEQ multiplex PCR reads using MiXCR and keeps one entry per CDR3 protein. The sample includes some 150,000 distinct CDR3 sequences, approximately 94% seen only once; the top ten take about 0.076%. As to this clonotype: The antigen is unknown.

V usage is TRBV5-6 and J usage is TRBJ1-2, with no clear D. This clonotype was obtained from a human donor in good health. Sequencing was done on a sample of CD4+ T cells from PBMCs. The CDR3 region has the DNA TGTGCCAGCAGCGCGACGGACGGCGCTAACTATGGCTACACCTTC. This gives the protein CASSATDGANYGYTF.